These T cell receptor beta chains were read from a single sample in a study of cytomegalovirus exposure and HLA in healthy donors. Repertoires were generated with immunoSEQ multiplex PCR, while TCRdb's copy carries only in-frame clones and drops some. This sample has some 120,000 clones, with over 70% found just once. Material: PBMCs. Receptors were obtained from a woman aged 50 to 60 in good health and CMV-seropositive. The CDR3 runs from the conserved cysteine through the conserved F or W. The order of the fields is V gene, J gene, clone size, D gene, CDR3 DNA, CDR3 protein. D genes are given only for firm matches. Some rows have no size entry. The others give once, few or many, or a class for an expanded clone.

TRBV7-9	TRBJ1-1	-	-	TGTGCCAGCAGCCTCCGTCGGCCGACTCAAAACACTGAAGCTTTCTTT	CASSLRRPTQNTEAFF
TRBV7-3	TRBJ2-3	-	TRBD2	TGTGCCAGCAGCGCATCGGGAGGACCCACAGATACGCAGTATTTT	CASSASGGPTDTQYF
TRBV19	TRBJ2-3	-	-	TGTGCCAGTAGTATAGGGCCTAGCACAGATACGCAGTATTTT	CASSIGPSTDTQYF
TRBV7-8	TRBJ2-1	few	TRBD1	TGTGCCAGCAGCCCCGACAGGGACTCCTACAATGAGCAGTTCTTC	CASSPDRDSYNEQFF
TRBV5-1	TRBJ2-7	-	TRBD1	TGCGCCAGCAGCTTGGCCGGGACAGGGGGCATGAACGAGCAGTACTTC	CASSLAGTGGMNEQYF
TRBV6-5	TRBJ1-1	-	-	TGTGCCAGCAGTTCCTCACGTGGAGCGGACACTGAAGCTTTCTTT	CASSSSRGADTEAFF
TRBV11-2	TRBJ2-3	-	TRBD2	TGTGCCAGCAGCTTAAGGTCGGCTAGCGGACTGAATACGCAGTATTTT	CASSLRSASGLNTQYF
TRBV5-1	TRBJ2-3	few	TRBD2	TGCGCCAGCAGCCTAGCGGGGGTAAGAGATACGCAGTATTTT	CASSLAGVRDTQYF
TRBV5-4	TRBJ2-5	-	TRBD1	TGTGCCAGCAGCTTGGAGCAGGGGGCACGTGAGACCCAGTACTTC	CASSLEQGARETQYF
TRBV5-1	TRBJ1-4	-	-	TGCGCCAGCAGCTTGGTAGGGGGAACTAATGAAAAACTGTTTTTT	CASSLVGGTNEKLFF
TRBV6-5	TRBJ2-7	-	-	TGTGCCAGCAGCCCTCCCCGCCTAGACGAGCAGTACTTC	CASSPPRLDEQYF
TRBV27	TRBJ1-1	-	TRBD1	TGTGCCAGCAGTCCCCGACAGGGGGTTACTGAAGCTTTCTTT	CASSPRQGVTEAFF
TRBV29-1	TRBJ2-5	-	-	TGCAGCGTTGAAGGGACTACCAAGCGGACCCAGTACTTC	CSVEGTTKRTQYF
TRBV5-1	TRBJ2-2	-	TRBD1	TGCGCCAGCAGCCCGAGGACAGGGGGTAACACCGGGGAGCTGTTTTTT	CASSPRTGGNTGELFF
TRBV6-5	TRBJ1-2	few	-	TGTGCCCGATACAGGGTCCCGGAGGATGGCTACACCTTC	CARYRVPEDGYTF
TRBV4-1	TRBJ2-5	few	TRBD1	TGCGCCAGCAGCCAAGAGACAGGGGGCAGGGGGGAGACCCAGTACTTC	CASSQETGGRGETQYF
TRBV4-1	TRBJ1-4	-	TRBD1	TGCGCCAGCAGCCAGGACAGGGGTACTAATGAAAAACTGTTTTTT	CASSQDRGTNEKLFF
TRBV7-3	TRBJ1-6	-	-	TGTGCCAGCAGCTCTCAGGGTGACTCACCCCTCCACTTT	CASSSQGDSPLHF
TRBV10-3	TRBJ2-1	-	TRBD1	TGTGCCATGCGGGACAGGCAGACAGAGCAGTTCTTC	CAMRDRQTEQFF
TRBV11-3	TRBJ2-1	few	TRBD2	TGTGCCAGCAGCTTAGCTCCTTCTAGCGGAAGCTACAATGAGCAGTTCTTC	CASSLAPSSGSYNEQFF
TRBV5-1	TRBJ2-3	-	-	TGCGCCACCAAAACTTCTAGCGGCACAGATACGCAGTATTTT	CATKTSSGTDTQYF
TRBV30	TRBJ2-1	few	-	TGTGCCTGGAGTGTAGGCGGATTTGATGAGCAGTTCTTC	CAWSVGGFDEQFF
TRBV29-1	TRBJ2-1	-	TRBD2	TGCAGCGCAGCCCCATCGGGACTAGCGGGGGTGGATGAGCAGTTCTTC	CSAAPSGLAGVDEQFF
TRBV13	TRBJ2-3	-	-	TGTGCCAGCAGCTCTCTTAGCACAGATACGCAGTATTTT	CASSSLSTDTQYF
TRBV4-1	TRBJ2-1	once	TRBD1	TGCGCCAGCAGCCAAGAGGATTGGGACAGGGACAATGAGCAGTTCTTC	CASSQEDWDRDNEQFF
TRBV18	TRBJ1-1	-	-	TGTGCCAGCTCGCCAGGGCCAGAAGCTTTCTTT	CASSPGPEAFF
TRBV5-4	TRBJ2-5	-	TRBD2	TGTGCCAGCAGTCCGGGGGGTAGCGGGGGGCAGGAGACCCAGTACTTC	CASSPGGSGGQETQYF
TRBV30	TRBJ1-5	-	-	TGTGCCTGGAGTGTTCAGAGCAATCAGCCCCAGCATTTT	CAWSVQSNQPQHF
TRBV5-8	TRBJ2-1	-	-	TGTGCCAGCAGCCAACGAGGGGGGGCGAATGAGCAGTTCTTC	CASSQRGGANEQFF
TRBV5-1	TRBJ2-7	-	TRBD1	TGCGCCAGCAGCTTGGCACAGGGGGGCGAGCAGTACTTC	CASSLAQGGEQYF
TRBV5-6	TRBJ1-6	-	-	TGTGCCAGCAGCTTGGCCTACACAGGGCATAATTCACCCCTCCACTTT	CASSLAYTGHNSPLHF
TRBV4-2	TRBJ2-2	-	TRBD2	TGTGCCAGCACCCAAGGGAGGGGTAGCGGTAACACCGGGGAGCTGTTTTTT	CASTQGRGSGNTGELFF
TRBV10-3	TRBJ2-7	-	TRBD1	TGTGCCATCGGGGGACAGATGTACGAGCAGTACTTC	CAIGGQMYEQYF
TRBV7-2	TRBJ2-3	-	TRBD2	TGTGCCAGCAGCCGGAGCGGGGGGTACACAGATACGCAGTATTTT	CASSRSGGYTDTQYF
TRBV4-1	TRBJ1-2	few	TRBD1	TGCGCCAGCAGCCGGGGACAGGGATATGGCTACACCTTC	CASSRGQGYGYTF
TRBV6-6	TRBJ1-2	few	-	TGTGCCAGCAGCCCTCCGGGGGAATATGGCTACACCTTC	CASSPPGEYGYTF
TRBV29-1	TRBJ1-1	-	-	TGCAGCGTTGAAACGACAGCCATGAGCACTGAAGCTTTCTTT	CSVETTAMSTEAFF
TRBV7-9	TRBJ1-2	-	-	TGTGCCAGCAGCTTTACAGGCCTTAACTATGGCTACACCTTC	CASSFTGLNYGYTF
TRBV5-1	TRBJ2-7	few	TRBD1	TGCGCCAGCGACCTAGGGGGACAGGGAGACTACGAGCAGTACTTC	CASDLGGQGDYEQYF
TRBV25-1	TRBJ1-1	-	-	TGTGCCAGCAGTGAAGTTGGGGGGAGGACTGAAGCTTTCTTT	CASSEVGGRTEAFF
TRBV29-1	TRBJ1-2	-	TRBD1	TGCAGCGTTGGGGCAGTGGACAGGGGGCTCTATGGCTACACCTTC	CSVGAVDRGLYGYTF
TRBV2	TRBJ1-2	-	-	TGTGCCAGTGCCGCGGGACGGACGGACTATGGCTACACCTTC	CASAAGRTDYGYTF
TRBV5-1	TRBJ1-1	-	TRBD1	TGCGCCAGCAGCCACGGGACAGGGGGTGGGAACACTGAAGCTTTCTTT	CASSHGTGGGNTEAFF
TRBV5-4	TRBJ1-3	once	TRBD1	TGTGCCAGCAGCCGCGGACAGGGGGCGCCTGGAAACACCATATATTTT	CASSRGQGAPGNTIYF
TRBV5-1	TRBJ1-4	-	-	TGCGCCAGCAGTTTAGAACCGGGATTCCGGGGTTTTACGGCAACTAATGAAAAACTGTTTTTT	CASSLEPGFRGFTATNEKLFF
TRBV6-1	TRBJ1-5	few	TRBD1	TGTGCCAGCAGTGTGGACAGGGTCCAAAATCAGCCCCAGCATTTT	CASSVDRVQNQPQHF
TRBV5-1	TRBJ2-1	few	TRBD2	TGCGCCAGCAGCCAAAGCGGGAGAGGATTAAATGAGCAGTTCTTC	CASSQSGRGLNEQFF
TRBV18	TRBJ1-1	-	TRBD1	TGTGCCAGCTCACCTCGAGACAGGGTCGGGGAGGAAGCTTTCTTT	CASSPRDRVGEEAFF
TRBV5-5	TRBJ2-2	-	TRBD1	TGTGCCAGCAGCACCGGGACAGCGAACACCGGGGAGCTGTTTTTT	CASSTGTANTGELFF
TRBV5-1	TRBJ2-3	-	TRBD1	TGCGCCAGCAGCATGGGACAGGGACCGGATACGCAGTATTTT	CASSMGQGPDTQYF
TRBV7-8	TRBJ2-5	-	-	TGTGCCAGCAGCCTGGCTAGCGTCGGGGAGACCCAGTACTTC	CASSLASVGETQYF